This entry lists 10 T cell receptor beta chains sequenced from one sample in a study of T cells in Graves' hyperthyroidism and ophthalmopathy. It was RNA transcripts that yielded the amplified TCR beta CDR3 regions. Initially, a first-round RT-PCR of the TCR CDR3 employed the HTBI primer set. TCRdb ran MiXCR on the multiplex PCR reads and lists one entry per CDR3 protein. The table shows about 300,000 distinct CDR3 sequences, with roughly a fifth occurring only once. Sequencing was done on a sample of blood. These receptor sequences come from a man aged 45-65 years with Graves' ophthalmopathy.

The rearrangement joins TRBV20-1 to TRBJ2-7; 14 positions match TRBD2. Per the germline V gene, CDR1 is DFQATT and CDR2 is SNEGSKA (reference sequence). With 0 bases clipped from V and 3 bases from J, the junction kept 4 bases outside the gene matches. This CDR3 contains 16 residues. CDR3 protein: CSARETSGRAFYEQYF. In DNA, the CDR3 is TGCAGTGCTAGAGAGACTAGCGGGAGGGCCTTCTACGAGCAGTACTTC.

This clonotype has just a few counts. The chain links TRBV4-1 to TRBJ2-5; 13 positions agree with TRBD2. This CDR3 contains 18 residues. The V segment lost 4 bases and the J segment 5 bases; nucleotides outside the gene matches: 13. Per the germline V gene, CDR1 is MGHRA and CDR2 is YSYEKL. The chain's CDR3 is CASSLQRTSGRGWETQYF. CDR3 DNA: TGCGCCAGCAGCCTGCAAAGGACTAGCGGGAGAGGTTGGGAGACCCAGTACTTC.

V is TRBV19 and J is TRBJ2-5; 7 bases map to TRBD2. CDR1 is LNHDA, CDR2 SQIVND, per germline (reference sequence). Trimming removed 6 bases from V and 6 bases from J; junction bases left unmatched: 13. CDR3 size: 15 residues. In DNA form, the CDR3 reads TGTGCCAGTAGCCCCTCCGGGGAGGGAATAAAGACCCAGTACTTC. Amino acid sequence: CASSPSGEGIKTQYF.

This clonotype has only a few counts. This chain links TRBV20-1 with TRBJ2-2; D gene uncertain. From germline, CDR1 is DFQATT and CDR2 SNEGSKA (reference sequence). V was trimmed by 0 bases and J by 0 bases, leaving 8 bases between them. This CDR3 has 15 residues. The DNA for the CDR3 is TGCAGTGCTAGAGATATCTCAGCGAACACCGGGGAGCTGTTTTTT. Protein sequence: CSARDISANTGELFF.

V usage is TRBV27 and J usage is TRBJ2-1; TRBD2 matches at 8 bases. Losses at the gene ends were 0 bases for V and 3 bases for J; bases not matched to a gene: 4. The germline gives CDR1 MNHEY, CDR2 SMNVEV (reference sequence). The CDR3 contains 16 residues. CDR3 in amino acids: CASSLSRAGDYNEQFF. The CDR3, as DNA: TGTGCCAGCAGTTTATCAAGAGCGGGAGACTACAATGAGCAGTTCTTC.

The chain carries TRBV11-2 and TRBJ2-3; TRBD2 matches at 12 bases. This CDR3 spans 17 amino acids. The trim removed 1 base at V and 4 bases at J, leaving 6 bases unmatched. Germline CDR1 is SGHAT and CDR2 is FQNNGV. The CDR3 sequence is CASSLGPLAGGADTQYF. The CDR3 region has the DNA TGTGCCAGCAGCTTAGGTCCCCTAGCGGGAGGGGCAGATACGCAGTATTTT.

A few counts support this clonotype. J is TRBJ2-2 and V is TRBV24-1, with D tentatively TRBD1 (6 bases). CDR1 and CDR2 (germline): KGHDR, SFDVKD. There are 15 residues in the CDR3. V dropped 9 bases and J dropped 0 bases, with 13 bases sitting between them. CDR3 amino acids: CATGAGTTNTGELFF. For the CDR3, the DNA is TGTGCCACCGGGGCTGGGACAACGAACACCGGGGAGCTGTTTTTT.

This clonotype was recorded many times. The genes are TRBV2 and TRBJ2-4, with 8 bases lining up with TRBD1. The junction had 9 bases not matched to a gene; V was cut back by 6 bases and J by 8 bases. This CDR3 is 14 amino acids long. Germline assignment: CDR1 SNHLY and CDR2 FYNNEI. The CDR3 loop reads CASREDRASHIQYF. The CDR3 DNA sequence: TGTGCCAGCAGAGAGGACAGGGCGAGCCACATTCAGTACTTC.

The table lists this clonotype with many counts. The chain combines TRBV30 with TRBJ1-3; D is unresolved. CDR3 length: 12 amino acids. Germline V gene lookup returns CDR1 GTSNPN and CDR2 SVGIG (reference sequence). V lost 4 bases to trimming and J lost 1 base, with 5 bases between them. CDR3: CAWKASGNTIYF. The CDR3 DNA is TGTGCCTGGAAGGCTTCTGGAAACACCATATATTTT.

This clonotype was counted between two and nine times. The genes are TRBV30 and TRBJ1-6, with unresolved D. V was shortened by 8 bases and J by 6 bases, with 17 bases between the two germline ends. The CDR3 totals 14 residues. The germline V gene has CDR1 GTSNPN and CDR2 SVGIG (reference sequence). CDR3 coding DNA: TGTGCCCACCGAAAGGCAGGCCTTAATTCACCCCTCCACTTT. Amino acids: CAHRKAGLNSPLHF.